Shown below are 31 T cell receptor beta chains from a single sample sequenced in a study of OX40 agonist ivuxolimab in advanced cancers. Libraries were prepared by immunoSEQ multiplex PCR; TCRdb keeps only in-frame clonotypes and omits some of them. The sample has 60,000 or so clones; roughly 84% are singletons. Sequencing used CD4+ or CD8+ T cells sorted from blood, obtained in a trial of the OX40 agonist ivuxolimab. The source of these receptors is an adult with an advanced solid tumor such as melanoma, head and neck, liver or kidney cancer.

The rearrangement uses TRBV2 and TRBJ1-2, with TRBD1 as a possible D gene (5 bases). Germline lookup yields CDR1 SNHLY and CDR2 FYNNEI. Trimming shortened V by 6 bases and J by 3 bases, and 14 bases separated the two germline ends. The CDR3 covers 14 residues. Written as DNA, the CDR3 is TGTGCCAGCAGCTCAGGGAGGGACTACTATGGCTACACCTTC. Amino acid sequence: CASSSGRDYYGYTF.

The rearrangement joins TRBV4-2 to TRBJ2-7; D might be TRBD2 (5 bases). CDR3 length equals 14 residues. Germline V gene sequence: CDR1 LGHNA, CDR2 YNFKEQ. Trimming took off 1 base at V and 2 bases at J, with 9 bases between the two ends. The CDR3 sequence: CASSQVERAYEQYF. CDR3 sequence (DNA): TGTGCCAGCAGCCAAGTGGAGAGGGCCTACGAGCAGTACTTC.

The gene calls are TRBV9 and TRBJ2-3; D remains unclear. This CDR3 is built from 12 residues. V was cut by 3 bases and J by 1 base, with 3 bases left in between. Looked up from germline, CDR1 is SGDLS and CDR2 is YYNGEE. The CDR3, as DNA: TGTGCCAGCAGCGCCGGCACAGATACGCAGTATTTT. It encodes CASSAGTDTQYF.

V usage is TRBV2 and J usage is TRBJ1-5; D gene ambiguous. CDR3 size: 12 residues. Trimming removed 1 base from V and 4 bases from J, with 2 bases in between. Germline lookup yields CDR1 SNHLY and CDR2 FYNNEI. CDR3 sequence reads: CASSEGNQPQHF. Here the CDR3 DNA reads TGTGCCAGCAGTGAAGGGAATCAGCCCCAGCATTTT.

The V and J genes are TRBV4-1 and TRBJ2-7, with TRBD1 identical over 10 bases. Trimming cost V 0 bases and J 3 bases; bases outside gene matches: 5. This CDR3 is built from 16 residues. From germline, CDR1 is MGHRA and CDR2 YSYEKL. CDR3 protein: CASSQEARTGGYEQYF. CDR3 DNA sequence: TGCGCCAGCAGCCAAGAGGCGAGGACAGGGGGCTACGAGCAGTACTTC.

This clone showed up just a few times. V is TRBV10-3 and J is TRBJ2-6; D gene unclear. V was pared by 4 bases and J by 1 base, with 8 bases between. Germline CDR1 ENHRY, CDR2 SYGVKD. The CDR3 runs to 15 residues. CDR3 sequence reads: CAISGGISGANVLTF. CDR3 DNA sequence: TGTGCCATCAGTGGGGGTATTTCTGGGGCCAACGTCCTGACTTTC.

V gene TRBV7-8 combines with J gene TRBJ2-7; no clear D. The CDR3 extends over 12 amino acids. The V gene's germline CDR1 is SGHVS and CDR2 FQNEAQ. With 4 bases removed from V and 0 bases from J, the gap between germline ends came to 4 bases. The CDR3 DNA reads as TGTGCCAGCAGCTACGACTCCTACGAGCAGTACTTC. This gives the protein CASSYDSYEQYF. Combining the CDR3 with reference TRBV7-8 and TRBJ2-7 gives the whole variable domain GAGVSQSPRYKVAKRGQDVALRCDPISGHVSLFWYQQALGQGPEFLTYFQNEAQLDKSGLPSDRFFAERPEGSVSTLKIQRTQQEDSAVYLCASSYDSYEQYFGPGTRLTVT.

This clone was counted once. The chain couples TRBV9 to TRBJ2-5; 9 bases are a match to TRBD2. This CDR3 has 14 amino acids. Germline values: CDR1 SGDLS, CDR2 YYNGEE. V lost 2 bases, J lost 6 bases, and 5 bases stayed unmatched. CDR3 protein: CASSVSGSGQTQYF. In DNA, the CDR3 is TGTGCCAGCAGCGTTAGCGGGAGTGGACAGACCCAGTACTTC. Based on the CDR3 plus reference TRBV9 and TRBJ2-5, the full variable domain is DSGVTQTPKHLITATGQRVTLRCSPRSGDLSVYWYQQSLDQGLQFLIQYYNGEERAKGNILERFSAQQFPDLHSELNLSSLELGDSALYFCASSVSGSGQTQYFGPGTRLLVL.

This clone showed up just a few times. This sequence joins TRBV5-6 and TRBJ2-2; no definite D call. The CDR3 is 14 residues long. With 2 bases removed from V and 6 bases from J, the gap between germline ends came to 11 bases. Per the germline V gene, CDR1 is SGHDT and CDR2 is YYEEEE. The CDR3 region has the DNA TGTGCCAGCAGCTTTATTAGTTCCGCCGGGGAGCTGTTTTTT. Its translation: CASSFISSAGELFF.

The rearrangement links TRBV10-3 to TRBJ2-1; the match to TRBD2 covers 9 bases. With V trimmed by 10 bases and J by 3 bases, 10 bases remained unmatched. This CDR3 is 15 amino acids long. Germline values: CDR1 ENHRY, CDR2 SYGVKD. The CDR3 here is CATTIAGVYYNEQFF. The CDR3, as DNA: TGTGCCACGACAATAGCGGGAGTCTACTACAATGAGCAGTTCTTC.

The chain uses TRBV11-2 and TRBJ2-3, with TRBD1 as a possible D gene (5 bases). Germline assignment: CDR1 SGHAT and CDR2 FQNNGV. The CDR3 spans 15 residues. V was cut by 5 bases and J by 6 bases, with 18 bases left in between. Here the CDR3 DNA reads TGTGCCAGCAGCCCTTCTCTCCAGGGCGTGGATACGCAGTATTTT. This encodes CASSPSLQGVDTQYF. Filled out from reference TRBV11-2 and TRBJ2-3, the complete variable domain reads EAGVAQSPRYKIIEKRQSVAFWCNPISGHATLYWYQQILGQGPKLLIQFQNNGVVDDSQLPKDRFSAERLKGVDSTLKIQPAKLEDSAVYLCASSPSLQGVDTQYFGPGTRLTVL.

This clone turned up a few times. The rearrangement links TRBV30 to TRBJ2-7; D might be TRBD2 (5 bases). The CDR3 is 13 amino acids. Germline CDR1 GTSNPN, CDR2 SVGIG (reference sequence). Trimming removed 7 bases at V and 5 bases at J, with 18 bases between. The CDR3 DNA sequence: TGTGCCTTGGATCGAGGGTGGGCGGACGAGCAGTACTTC. Its protein product is CALDRGWADEQYF.

This chain connects TRBV7-2 to TRBJ1-6; tentatively, D is TRBD1 (6 bases). The CDR3 totals 15 residues. Germline V lookup: CDR1 SGHTA, CDR2 FQGNSA. Trimming removed 0 bases at V and 7 bases at J, with 10 bases between. The CDR3, as DNA: TGTGCCAGCAGCTTAGCGATACAGGGAAATTCACCCCTCCACTTT. This codes for CASSLAIQGNSPLHF.

The V call is TRBV28, the J call TRBJ1-2; D perhaps matches TRBD1 (5 bases). The CDR3 is made up of 15 amino acids. V lost 5 bases to trimming and J lost 0 bases, with 13 bases between them. The V gene's germline CDR1 is MDHEN and CDR2 SYDVKM. This chain's CDR3 is CASSVTGGANYGYTF. In nucleotides, the CDR3 is TGTGCCAGCAGTGTAACTGGGGGAGCTAACTATGGCTACACCTTC.

This rearrangement joins TRBV28 to TRBJ1-4; D gene uncertain. The CDR3 runs to 14 residues. In germline, CDR1 is MDHEN, CDR2 SYDVKM. Trimming removed 7 bases from V and 2 bases from J, with 11 bases in between. The CDR3 DNA sequence: TGTGCCAGCACGGATATCCTTACTAATGAAAAACTGTTTTTT. This encodes CASTDILTNEKLFF.

The chain combines TRBV6-4 with TRBJ1-5, with TRBD1 identical over 9 bases. Per the germline V gene, CDR1 is MRHNA and CDR2 is SNTAGT. There are 13 residues in the CDR3. V shed 8 bases, J shed 3 bases, and the junction held 2 bases outside the gene matches. The CDR3 DNA is TGTGCCAGCGGGACAGGGCTCAATCAGCCCCAGCATTTT. Its translation is CASGTGLNQPQHF.

The chain combines TRBV19 with TRBJ2-1; tentatively, D is TRBD1 or TRBD2 (6 bases each). The CDR3 is made up of 13 amino acids. CDR1 LNHDA and CDR2 SQIVND come from the germline V gene (reference sequence). V gave up 11 bases and J gave up 9 bases, with 20 bases separating them. The CDR3 region is CAAARGERGEQFF. The CDR3 nucleotides read TGTGCCGCAGCGAGGGGGGAACGGGGTGAGCAGTTCTTC.

The V call is TRBV25-1, the J call TRBJ1-5, with 9 bases matching TRBD1. Germline CDR1 is MGHDK and CDR2 is SYGVNS. There are 13 residues in the CDR3. V shed 6 bases, J shed 7 bases, and the junction held 4 bases outside the gene matches. This CDR3 is CASRGQGQQPQHF. CDR3 nucleotides: TGTGCCAGCAGAGGACAGGGGCAACAGCCCCAGCATTTT.

The V gene is TRBV30, the J gene TRBJ1-3; D perhaps matches TRBD1 (5 bases). The ends were cut back, 2 bases at V and 0 bases at J, with 14 bases in the middle. Germline V gene sequence: CDR1 GTSNPN, CDR2 SVGIG (reference sequence). This CDR3 region has 16 residues. The CDR3 DNA is TGTGCCTGGAGTACCCCTGGGGCATCCTCTGGAAACACCATATATTTT. Its translation: CAWSTPGASSGNTIYF. The full variable domain, with the rest looked up from reference TRBV30 and TRBJ1-3, is SQTIHQWPATLVQPVGSPLSLECTVEGTSNPNLYWYRQAAGRGLQLLFYSVGIGQISSEVPQNLSASRPQDRQFILSSKKLLLSDSGFYLCAWSTPGASSGNTIYFGEGSWLTVV.

The rearrangement joins TRBV4-1 to TRBJ2-2, with D possibly being TRBD2 (6 bases). The length of the CDR3 is 18 residues. V dropped 4 bases and J dropped 1 base, with 19 bases sitting between them. Germline lookup yields CDR1 MGHRA and CDR2 YSYEKL. The chain's CDR3 is CASSRYLLSGVNTGELFF. CDR3 DNA sequence: TGCGCCAGCAGCCGATACCTATTATCGGGGGTGAACACCGGGGAGCTGTTTTTT.

V usage is TRBV6-1 and J usage is TRBJ2-7; no definite D call. CDR3 size: 14 residues. V was pared by 4 bases and J by 2 bases, with 12 bases between. In germline, CDR1 is MNHNS, CDR2 SASEGT. The DNA of the CDR3 is TGTGCCAGCAGTGGCCTGGGCGCGGCCTACGAGCAGTACTTC. This codes for CASSGLGAAYEQYF.

J is TRBJ2-7 and V is TRBV7-9, with TRBD1 identical over 7 bases. V dropped 10 bases and J dropped 0; count of bases not matched to a gene: 3. This CDR3 is built from 12 residues. Germline CDR1 reads SEHNR; CDR2 reads FQNEAQ (reference sequence). CDR3 DNA sequence: TGTGCCATCTCAGGGGGCTCCTACGAGCAGTACTTC. Amino acids: CAISGGSYEQYF. The full variable domain, rest sourced from reference TRBV7-9 and TRBJ2-7, is DTGVSQNPRHKITKRGQNVTFRCDPISEHNRLYWYRQTLGQGPEFLTYFQNEAQLEKSRLLSDRFSAERPKGSFSTLEIQRTEQGDSAMYLCAISGGSYEQYFGPGTRLTVT.

V is TRBV28 and J is TRBJ1-5, with 7 bases fitting TRBD1. The CDR3 is 16 residues long. Losses at the gene ends were 3 bases for V and 0 bases for J; bases not matched to a gene: 5. CDR1 and CDR2 from the germline V gene are MDHEN and SYDVKM. CDR3 sequence: CASSFGGQHSNQPQHF. DNA for the CDR3: TGTGCCAGCAGTTTCGGGGGACAGCATAGCAATCAGCCCCAGCATTTT.

The chain has TRBV7-2 and TRBJ1-2; the D is unclear. With 1 base removed from V and 4 bases from J, the gap between germline ends came to 25 bases. CDR3 length equals 19 residues. Looked up from germline, CDR1 is SGHTA and CDR2 is FQGNSA. This CDR3 is CASSLVRLSRLRTSYGYTF. The CDR3 DNA reads as TGTGCCAGCAGCTTAGTGCGTCTCTCTCGCCTCAGAACGAGCTATGGCTACACCTTC.

The chain links TRBV18 to TRBJ2-3; no clear D gene. V gave up 5 bases and J gave up 6 bases, with 9 bases separating them. Germline CDR1 KGHSH, CDR2 LQKENI. The CDR3 sequence is 12 residues long. The chain's CDR3 is CASSERQDTQYF. DNA of the CDR3: TGTGCCAGCTCAGAGAGGCAGGATACGCAGTATTTT.

This rearrangement joins TRBV7-9 to TRBJ2-6, with D tentatively TRBD2 (6 bases). The CDR3 contains 16 residues. Germline V gives CDR1 SEHNR, CDR2 FQNEAQ (reference sequence). The ends were cut back, 5 bases at V and 5 bases at J, with 16 bases in the middle. CDR3 sequence reads: CASSPVAGKRANVLTF. For the CDR3, the DNA is TGTGCCAGCAGCCCCGTTGCGGGGAAAAGGGCCAACGTCCTGACTTTC.

V and J are TRBV19 and TRBJ2-7; possible D gene TRBD2, 6 bases. The germline gives CDR1 LNHDA, CDR2 SQIVND (reference sequence). Trimming took off 3 bases at V and 4 bases at J, with 16 bases between the two ends. The CDR3 contains 15 residues. CDR3 bases: TGTGCCAGTAGTATTACCACGGGAGTGCGGTACGAGCAGTACTTC. Its translation is CASSITTGVRYEQYF.

This clone showed up just once. The chain recombines TRBV2 with TRBJ2-2, with D possibly being TRBD2 (6 bases). Germline V gene sequence: CDR1 SNHLY, CDR2 FYNNEI. Trimming took 8 bases from V and 6 from J, leaving 19 bases between them. The CDR3 is 15 residues long. The CDR3 DNA reads TGTGCCAGCCGCCGGCTAGTTTCGGGAGCCGGGGAGCTGTTTTTT. Its protein is CASRRLVSGAGELFF.

The rearrangement joins TRBV28 to TRBJ2-7; 8 bases map to TRBD1. CDR1 and CDR2 from the germline V gene are MDHEN and SYDVKM. This CDR3 has 15 amino acids. Trimming cost V 8 bases and J 3 bases; bases outside gene matches: 12. CDR3 in DNA: TGTGCCAGCGGGAGTCCAGGGGGCAGTCTCTACGAGCAGTACTTC. Its protein product is CASGSPGGSLYEQYF.

This chain joins TRBV23-1 and TRBJ2-7; D call uncertain. TRBV23-1 is placed among ORFs of uncertain function. Between the trimmed V and J ends, which lost 0 bases and 2 bases, there was a span of 11 bases. This CDR3 has 15 residues. In DNA form, the CDR3 reads TGCGCCAGCAGTCAATCGGTGAGTTACCCCTACGAGCAGTACTTC. Translated, it gives CASSQSVSYPYEQYF.

The chain carries TRBV13 and TRBJ2-5; D remains unclear. The CDR3 is 12 amino acids. The V end was cut by 4 bases, the J end by 4 bases, with 7 bases between. CDR1 PRHDT and CDR2 FYEKMQ come from the germline V gene (reference sequence). CDR3 region: CASSSPTETQYF. In DNA form, the CDR3 reads TGTGCCAGCAGCTCCCCGACAGAGACCCAGTACTTC.